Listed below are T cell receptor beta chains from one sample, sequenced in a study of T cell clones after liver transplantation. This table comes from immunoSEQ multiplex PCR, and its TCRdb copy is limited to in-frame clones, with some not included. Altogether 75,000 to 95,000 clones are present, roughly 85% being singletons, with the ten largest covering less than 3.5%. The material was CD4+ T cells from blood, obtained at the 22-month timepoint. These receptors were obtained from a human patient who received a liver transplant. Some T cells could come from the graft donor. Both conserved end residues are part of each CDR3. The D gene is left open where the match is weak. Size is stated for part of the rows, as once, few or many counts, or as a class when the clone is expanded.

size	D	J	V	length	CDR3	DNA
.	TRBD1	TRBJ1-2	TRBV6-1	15	CASSLDRGKNYGYTF	TGTGCCAGCAGTCTCGACAGGGGCAAGAACTATGGCTACACCTTC
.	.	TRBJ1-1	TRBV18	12	CASSRGLAEAFF	TGTGCCAGCTCCCGGGGGTTGGCTGAAGCTTTCTTT
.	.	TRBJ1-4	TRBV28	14	CASSPYRARGKLFF	TGTGCCAGCAGTCCCTACAGGGCTCGGGGAAAACTGTTTTTT
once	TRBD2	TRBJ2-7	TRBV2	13	CASLAGTSYEQYF	TGTGCCAGCCTAGCGGGGACCTCCTACGAGCAGTACTTC
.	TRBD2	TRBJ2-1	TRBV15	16	CATSRPGLAGGNEQFF	TGTGCCACCAGCAGACCCGGACTAGCGGGAGGGAATGAGCAGTTCTTC
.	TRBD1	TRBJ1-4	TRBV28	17	CASSLGDNTGTGLKLFF	TGTGCCAGCAGTTTAGGAGATAACACCGGGACAGGGCTGAAACTGTTTTTT
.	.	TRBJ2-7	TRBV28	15	CASSFPRQPSYEQYF	TGTGCCAGCAGTTTCCCCCGACAGCCCTCCTACGAGCAGTACTTC
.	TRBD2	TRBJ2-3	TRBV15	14	CATSRAGGSDTQYF	TGTGCCACCAGCAGAGCGGGGGGGTCAGATACGCAGTATTTT
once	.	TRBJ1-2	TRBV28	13	CASSLSANYGYTF	TGTGCCAGCAGTTTATCGGCTAACTATGGCTACACCTTC
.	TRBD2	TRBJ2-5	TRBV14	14	CASSLQRGSSTQYF	TGTGCCAGCAGCCTACAGCGGGGGAGTTCGACCCAGTACTTC
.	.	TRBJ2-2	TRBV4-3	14	CASRLLATGGELFF	TGCGCCAGCAGACTTCTCGCGACGGGCGGGGAGCTGTTTTTT